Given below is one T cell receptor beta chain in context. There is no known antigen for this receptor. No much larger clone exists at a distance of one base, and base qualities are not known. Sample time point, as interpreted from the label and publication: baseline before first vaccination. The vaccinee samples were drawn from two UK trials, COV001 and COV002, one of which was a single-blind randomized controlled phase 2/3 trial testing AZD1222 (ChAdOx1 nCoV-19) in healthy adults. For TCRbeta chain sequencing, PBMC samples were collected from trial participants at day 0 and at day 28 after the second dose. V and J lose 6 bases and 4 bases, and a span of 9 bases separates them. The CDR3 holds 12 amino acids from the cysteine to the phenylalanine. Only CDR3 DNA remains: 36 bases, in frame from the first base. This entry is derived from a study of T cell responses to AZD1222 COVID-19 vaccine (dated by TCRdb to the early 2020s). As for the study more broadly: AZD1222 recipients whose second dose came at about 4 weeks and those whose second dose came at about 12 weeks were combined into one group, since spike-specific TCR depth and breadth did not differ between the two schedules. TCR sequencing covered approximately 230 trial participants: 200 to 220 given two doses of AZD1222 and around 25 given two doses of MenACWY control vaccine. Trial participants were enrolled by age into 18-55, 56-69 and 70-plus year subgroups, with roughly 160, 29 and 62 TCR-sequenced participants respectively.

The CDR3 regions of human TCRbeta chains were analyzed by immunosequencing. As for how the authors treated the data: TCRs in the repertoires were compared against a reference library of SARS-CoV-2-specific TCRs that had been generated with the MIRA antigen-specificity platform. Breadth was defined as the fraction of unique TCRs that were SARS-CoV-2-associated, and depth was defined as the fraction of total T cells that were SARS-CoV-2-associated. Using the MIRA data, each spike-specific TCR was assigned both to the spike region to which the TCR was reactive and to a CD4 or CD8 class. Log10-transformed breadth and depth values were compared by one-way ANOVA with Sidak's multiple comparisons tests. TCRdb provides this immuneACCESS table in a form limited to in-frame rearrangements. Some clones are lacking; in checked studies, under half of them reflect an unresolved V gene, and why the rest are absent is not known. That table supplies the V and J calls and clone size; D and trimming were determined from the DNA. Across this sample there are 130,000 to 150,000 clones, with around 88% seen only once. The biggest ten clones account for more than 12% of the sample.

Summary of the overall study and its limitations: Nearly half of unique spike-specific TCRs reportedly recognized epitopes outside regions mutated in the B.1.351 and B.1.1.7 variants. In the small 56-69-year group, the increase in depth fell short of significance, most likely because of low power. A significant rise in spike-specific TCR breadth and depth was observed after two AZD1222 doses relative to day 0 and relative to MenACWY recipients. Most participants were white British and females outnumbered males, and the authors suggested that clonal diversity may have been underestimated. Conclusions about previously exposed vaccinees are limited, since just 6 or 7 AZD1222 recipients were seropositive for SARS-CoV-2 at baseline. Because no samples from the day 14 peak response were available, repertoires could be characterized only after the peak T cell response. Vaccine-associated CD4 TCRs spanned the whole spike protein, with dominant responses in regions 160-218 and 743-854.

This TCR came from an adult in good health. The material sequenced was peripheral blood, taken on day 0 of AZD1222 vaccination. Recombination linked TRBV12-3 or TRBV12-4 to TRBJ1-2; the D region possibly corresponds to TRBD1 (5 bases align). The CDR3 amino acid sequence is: CASSIGGYGYTF. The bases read TGTGCCAGCAGCATTGGGGGCTATGGCTACACCTTC.